This TCR beta chain is from a study of cytomegalovirus exposure and HLA in healthy donors. V was cut by 5 bases and J by 9 bases, with 17 bases left in between. The CDR3 extends over 15 amino acids. The V gene's germline CDR1 is SGHTA and CDR2 FQGTGA. As to this clone: As yet, its antigen is unknown.

Primers included in the PCR were 60 Vbeta and 13 Jbeta primers. Assay: immunoSEQ multiplex PCR; the TCRdb copy retains only in-frame clones and omits some. This repertoire shows some 200,000 clones, approximately 80% found once; its top ten account for around 0.2%. The study's findings and limits: When a later analysis compared HLA-associated TCR beta chains with equally common others, the HLA-associated chains turned out to be more clonally expanded and to have lower generation probabilities. Reported performance of the classifier showed diagnosis of cytomegalovirus status with high specificity and sensitivity.

The sequenced sample was PBMCs. This sequence originates from a girl aged 2-10 years in good health and CMV-seronegative. The rearrangement uses TRBV7-3 and TRBJ1-6; a weak D match, TRBD1 (5 bases). The CDR3 DNA is TGTGCCAGCAGCCGGACACGGGGGGTACCTTCACCCCTCCACTTT. Protein: CASSRTRGVPSPLHF.